These 10 T cell receptor beta chains share one sample of origin, sequenced in a study of T cell repertoires in cytomegalovirus infection. Antigen specificity for these receptors is unknown. MiXCR, run by TCRdb on the reads, gives a single entry per CDR3 protein. Seen here are 200,000 to 250,000 distinct CDR3 sequences, around two fifths observed once, and the top ten hold 55% to 60%. The specimen was CD8+ T cells from cultured PBMCs, collected from culture after CMV antigen stimulation. These receptors were obtained from a human donor in good health (CMV status not recorded). Some clones in this sample may be carry-over from other donors' samples.

This clonotype was seen only a few times. The CDR3 region is CASSPPAGTPDQETQYF. For the CDR3, the DNA is TGTGCCAGCTCACCACCAGCCGGGACACCCGACCAAGAGACCCAGTACTTC. V usage is TRBV18 and J usage is TRBJ2-5, with D tentatively TRBD1 (6 bases). This CDR3 comprises 17 residues. CDR1 KGHSH and CDR2 LQKENI come from the germline V gene. V lost 0 bases and J lost 0, with 14 bases in between.

The rearrangement joins TRBV7-3 to TRBJ1-4, with D perhaps matching TRBD1 (5 bases). CDR3 length: 15 residues. The ends were cut back, 5 bases at V and 11 bases at J, with 21 bases in the middle. CDR1 is SGHTA and CDR2 is FQGTGA in the germline V gene. CDR3 sequence: CASSPRDFPGGKLFF. The CDR3 DNA sequence: TGTGCCAGCAGCCCACGCGACTTCCCCGGGGGGAAACTGTTTTTT.

This clonotype has only a few counts. This chain links TRBV7-3 with TRBJ2-3; possibly TRBD2 for D (6 bases). The length of the CDR3 is 15 residues. From germline, CDR1 is SGHTA and CDR2 FQGTGA. V was trimmed by 4 bases and J by 1 base, leaving 12 bases between them. The CDR3 nucleotides read TGTGCCAGCAGCTCCCCGGGAGAGGGCACAGATACGCAGTATTTT. Residues: CASSSPGEGTDTQYF.

The V call is TRBV12-3 or TRBV12-4, the J call TRBJ2-7, with D unresolved. The CDR3 consists of 15 residues. V was trimmed by 7 bases and J by 0 bases, leaving 16 bases between them. DNA for the CDR3: TGTGCCAGCACCGATACGATTGTTTCCTCCTACGAGCAGTACTTC. Encoded protein: CASTDTIVSSYEQYF.

In this sample, this clonotype turned up a few times. The V and J genes are TRBV6-6 and TRBJ2-7; 9 bases are shared with TRBD2. The CDR3 has 15 residues. The trim removed 2 bases at V and 6 bases at J, leaving 8 bases unmatched. The germline V gene encodes CDR1 MNHNY and CDR2 SVGAGI (reference sequence). CDR3 sequence reads: CASSYTSGRSGEQYF. CDR3 DNA: TGTGCCAGCAGTTACACTAGCGGGCGTTCTGGCGAGCAGTACTTC.

The chain carries TRBV12-3 or TRBV12-4 and TRBJ1-2; TRBD1 matches at 7 bases. The V gene end was trimmed by 7 bases and the J gene end by 2 bases; junction bases not matched to a gene: 4. The CDR3 spans 13 residues. CDR3 sequence: CASTLGGNYGYTF. CDR3 bases: TGTGCCAGCACCCTAGGGGGCAACTATGGCTACACCTTC.

The V gene is TRBV10-3, the J gene TRBJ2-5; 8 bases fit TRBD2. The CDR3 has 17 amino acids. Germline assignment: CDR1 ENHRY and CDR2 SYGVKD. V trimming: 3 bases; J trimming: 1 base; junction bases outside the gene matches: 10. The DNA for the CDR3 is TGTGCCATCAGTGAAGGTGGGAGCGGGGGTCTCCAAGAGACCCAGTACTTC. Translating it yields CAISEGGSGGLQETQYF.

This clonotype came up many times. The chain couples TRBV19 to TRBJ1-1; the D gene is possibly TRBD1 (5 bases). This CDR3 has 13 amino acids. V lost 6 bases, J lost 4 bases, and 12 bases lay in between. Germline V CDR1 and CDR2: LNHDA, SQIVND (reference sequence). The DNA for the CDR3 is TGTGCCAGTAGATCTGGAGGGACCACTGAAGCTTTCTTT. This gives the protein CASRSGGTTEAFF.

The CDR3 DNA sequence: TGTGCCAGCAGTTTAAGTAACCCTAACTTAGTCCCAGATACGCAGTATTTT. It codes for CASSLSNPNLVPDTQYF. The V and J genes are TRBV28 and TRBJ2-3; D ambiguous. This CDR3 has 17 amino acids. Germline V gene sequence: CDR1 MDHEN, CDR2 SYDVKM. V lost 2 bases to trimming and J lost 4 bases, with 19 bases between them.

This chain links TRBV7-9 with TRBJ2-2; a weak D match, TRBD1 (6 bases). There are 16 residues in the CDR3. Germline V lookup: CDR1 SEHNR, CDR2 FQNEAQ (reference sequence). V dropped 2 bases and J dropped 0 bases, with 10 bases sitting between them. CDR3 DNA: TGTGCCAGCAGCTTACCGGGACAAACGAACACCGGGGAGCTGTTTTTT. Protein product: CASSLPGQTNTGELFF. Using reference TRBV7-9 and TRBJ2-2 for the parts outside the CDR3, the full variable domain is DTGVSQNPRHKITKRGQNVTFRCDPISEHNRLYWYRQTLGQGPEFLTYFQNEAQLEKSRLLSDRFSAERPKGSFSTLEIQRTEQGDSAMYLCASSLPGQTNTGELFFGEGSRLTVL.